This entry is about one TCR beta chain. The sample originates from a study of shared clonotypes between healthy human individuals. Germline CDR1 reads SGHAT; CDR2 reads FQNNGV. This CDR3 has 16 amino acids. Between the trimmed V and J ends, which lost 1 base and 7 bases, there was a span of 16 bases. Every immunoSEQ plate was one replicate of a subset's evenly spread DNA. Generated by immunoSEQ multiplex PCR, the TCRdb table keeps only in-frame clones and is missing some. This sample carries 1 million to 1.3 million clones, 75% to 80% of them seen once, and the ten largest clones take more than 0.55%.

The TCR sequence derives from a man aged 18 to 29 in good health. Some clones in this sample may be carry-over from other donors' samples. The sequencing sample was made of memory CD4+ T cells from PBMCs. Subset: CD45RA-negative fraction. V usage is TRBV11-2 and J usage is TRBJ1-4; D is undetermined. The CDR3 loop reads CASSLVGGSLVEKLFF. The CDR3 nucleotides are TGTGCCAGCAGCTTAGTGGGAGGGTCGCTGGTTGAAAAACTGTTTTTT.